Presented here are 10 T cell receptor beta chains from one specimen sequenced in a study of siplizumab effects on memory and regulatory T cells. The protocol was immunoSEQ multiplex PCR, while the TCRdb copy is restricted to in-frame clones and leaves out a portion. The table has approximately 94,000 clones, 75% to 95% seen once. The sequencing sample was made of CD4+ T cells sorted from blood. Receptors were obtained from a human donor in good health.

The chain employs TRBV2 and TRBJ2-5, with D perhaps matching TRBD1 (6 bases). The CDR3 loop spans 13 amino acids. Trimming took off 6 bases at V and 4 bases at J, with 12 bases between the two ends. From germline, CDR1 is SNHLY and CDR2 FYNNEI. CDR3 amino acids: CASRGDRIETQYF. The CDR3 DNA sequence: TGTGCCAGCAGGGGAGACAGGATAGAGACCCAGTACTTC.

This clone showed up just once. J is TRBJ2-5 and V is TRBV25-1; D gene unclear. The germline CDR1 and CDR2 sequences are MGHDK and SYGVNS. Deletions cut 5 bases from V and 2 bases from J, with 9 bases between. The CDR3 totals 13 residues. CDR3 residues: CASSNRAQETQYF. In nucleotides, the CDR3 is TGTGCCAGCAGTAATAGGGCTCAAGAGACCCAGTACTTC.

This chain uses TRBV5-6 with TRBJ1-6; D ambiguous. CDR1 is SGHDT and CDR2 is YYEEEE in the germline V gene. V shed 6 bases and J shed 2 bases, with 15 bases lying between them. The CDR3 runs 16 residues. The CDR3 coding sequence is TGTGCCAGCAACACGGTCCTTCAACCCTATAATTCACCCCTCCACTTT. Its protein product is CASNTVLQPYNSPLHF.

The genes are TRBV5-6 and TRBJ1-5; 7 nucleotides align to TRBD1. After removal of 4 bases from V and 0 bases from J, the junction contained 7 bases not matched to a gene. CDR1 and CDR2 (germline): SGHDT, YYEEEE. The CDR3 totals 16 residues. The DNA of the CDR3 is TGTGCCAGCAGCCTGACAGGGTATGATAGCAATCAGCCCCAGCATTTT. Encoded protein: CASSLTGYDSNQPQHF.

On this clone itself: Sequence at one end of the junction differs from germline and may be a read error. This sample also contains other DNA sequences that code for the same CDR3. This chain uses TRBV19 with TRBJ1-5; tentative D call: TRBD1 (6 bases). The CDR3 covers 14 residues. Germline assignment: CDR1 LNHDA and CDR2 SQIVND (reference sequence). The CDR3 here is CASSPPQGPRPQHF. Written as DNA, the CDR3 is TGCGCCAGTAGCCCCCCACAGGGCCCTCGGCCCCAGCATTTT. Full variable domain (outside the CDR3, taken from reference TRBV19 and TRBJ1-5): DGGITQSPKYLFRKEGQNVTLSCEQNLNHDAMYWYRQDPGQGLRLIYYSQIVNDFQKGDIAEGYSVSREKKESFPLTVTSAQKNPTAFYLCASSPPQGPRPQHFGDGTRLSIL.

The chain links TRBV4-1 to TRBJ1-2; D not certain. The CDR3 loop spans 14 amino acids. Germline V CDR1 and CDR2: MGHRA, YSYEKL. With 5 bases removed from V and 1 base from J, the gap between germline ends came to 11 bases. CDR3 amino acids: CASSSWVLNYGYTF. CDR3 nucleotides: TGCGCCAGCAGCTCCTGGGTTCTTAACTATGGCTACACCTTC.

The V call is TRBV28, the J call TRBJ1-5, with 10 bases aligning to TRBD1. This CDR3 comprises 15 residues. The germline CDR1 and CDR2 sequences are MDHEN and SYDVKM. V trimming: 4 bases; J trimming: 5 bases; junction bases outside the gene matches: 5. DNA for the CDR3: TGTGCCAGCAGTTCGGGACAGGGGTATCATCAGCCCCAGCATTTT. Translated, it gives CASSSGQGYHQPQHF. The full variable domain, its missing parts supplied by reference TRBV28 and TRBJ1-5, is DVKVTQSSRYLVKRTGEKVFLECVQDMDHENMFWYRQDPGLGLRLIYFSYDVKMKEKGDIPEGYSVSREKKERFSLILESASTNQTSMYLCASSSGQGYHQPQHFGDGTRLSIL.

The chain is built from TRBV7-2 and TRBJ1-1; D unclear. Germline V gene data show CDR1 as SGHTA and CDR2 as FQGNSA. V shed 5 bases and J shed 5 bases, with 15 bases lying between them. This CDR3 region has 14 residues. The CDR3 loop reads CASSRLVGRTEAFF. The CDR3 region has the DNA TGTGCCAGCAGCCGCTTGGTGGGAAGAACTGAAGCTTTCTTT.

J is TRBJ2-3 and V is TRBV7-3; no clear D gene. CDR3 length equals 15 residues. V shed 1 base and J shed 0 bases, with 8 bases lying between them. Germline V CDR1 and CDR2: SGHTA, FQGTGA. The CDR3 here is CASSLNAASTDTQYF. The CDR3 region has the DNA TGTGCCAGCAGCTTAAATGCGGCTAGCACAGATACGCAGTATTTT.

The rearrangement links TRBV7-3 to TRBJ2-3, with a possible D match to TRBD2 (5 bases). CDR1 SGHTA and CDR2 FQGTGA come from the germline V gene. This CDR3 contains 15 residues. V lost 2 bases to trimming and J lost 3 bases, with 12 bases between them. CDR3 region: CASSLARGLTDTQYF. CDR3 nucleotide sequence: TGTGCCAGCAGCTTAGCTCGGGGTCTAACAGATACGCAGTATTTT.